The 5 T cell receptor beta chains given below trace back to one sample, sequenced in a study of T cell responses to AZD1222 COVID-19 vaccine. The data were produced by immunoSEQ multiplex PCR, yet TCRdb's version contains in-frame clones alone and is incomplete. Here the sample spans tens of thousands of clones, roughly 82% being singletons. The specimen was peripheral blood, collected on day 0 of AZD1222 vaccination. All receptors come from an adult in good health.

The CDR3 is CASSRTGTGGQPQHF. The CDR3 DNA reads as TGTGCCAGCAGTCGTACCGGGACAGGGGGACAGCCCCAGCATTTT. This chain links TRBV6-5 with TRBJ1-5, with 11 bases fitting TRBD1. The CDR3 runs 15 residues. CDR1 and CDR2 (germline): MNHEY, SVGAGI. The J segment lost 7 bases and the V segment lost 5 bases, leaving 7 bases of the junction unmatched.

This rearrangement joins TRBV7-2 to TRBJ2-7; 7 nucleotides align to TRBD1. The trim removed 1 base at V and 1 base at J, leaving 1 base unmatched. Germline V lookup: CDR1 SGHTA, CDR2 FQGNSA. The CDR3 loop spans 14 amino acids. Here the CDR3 reads CASSLETGSYEQYF. The CDR3 coding sequence is TGTGCCAGCAGCTTAGAGACAGGGTCCTACGAGCAGTACTTC.

Of note for this clone: Other DNA sequences in this specimen translate into the identical CDR3. The chain joins TRBV12-3 or TRBV12-4 to TRBJ1-1, with D hard to call. Trimming shortened V by 1 base and J by 2 bases, and 5 bases separated the two germline ends. CDR3 length: 13 residues. CDR3 amino acids: CASSLGPNTEAFF. In nucleotides, the CDR3 is TGTGCCAGCAGTTTAGGACCCAACACTGAAGCTTTCTTT.

This chain connects TRBV11-2 to TRBJ2-7, with 7 bases matching TRBD2. This CDR3 region has 16 residues. Germline V CDR1 and CDR2: SGHAT, FQNNGV. The trim removed 3 bases at V and 4 bases at J, leaving 12 bases unmatched. The CDR3 sequence: CASSFGGRGPFYEQYF. For the CDR3, the DNA is TGTGCCAGCAGCTTTGGGGGGAGGGGCCCCTTTTACGAGCAGTACTTC.

This chain uses TRBV12-3 or TRBV12-4 with TRBJ1-2, with TRBD1 as a possible D gene (5 bases). The germline V and J ends were trimmed by 7 bases and 4 bases, with 10 bases remaining between them. CDR3 length: 12 residues. This chain's CDR3 is CASKWGGYGYTF. In nucleotides, the CDR3 is TGTGCCAGCAAATGGGGGGGCTATGGCTACACCTTC.